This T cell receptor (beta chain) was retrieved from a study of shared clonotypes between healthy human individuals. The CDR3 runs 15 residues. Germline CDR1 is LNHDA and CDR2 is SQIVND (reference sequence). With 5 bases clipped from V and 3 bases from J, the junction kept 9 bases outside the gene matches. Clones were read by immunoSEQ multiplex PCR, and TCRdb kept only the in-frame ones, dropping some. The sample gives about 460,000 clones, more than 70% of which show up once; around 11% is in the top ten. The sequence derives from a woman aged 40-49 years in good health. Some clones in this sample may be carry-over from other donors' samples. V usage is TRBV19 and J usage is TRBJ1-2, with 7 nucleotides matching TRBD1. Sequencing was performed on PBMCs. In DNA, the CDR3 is TGTGCCAGTAGTCCCGGAGCAGGGGGGGACTATGGCTACACCTTC. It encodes CASSPGAGGDYGYTF. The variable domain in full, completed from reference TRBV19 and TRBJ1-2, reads DGGITQSPKYLFRKEGQNVTLSCEQNLNHDAMYWYRQDPGQGLRLIYYSQIVNDFQKGDIAEGYSVSREKKESFPLTVTSAQKNPTAFYLCASSPGAGGDYGYTFGSGTRLTVV.